This T cell receptor (beta chain) emerged from a study of blood T cell repertoires in COVID-19. Study-wide background: Sources were T cells, B-cell-depleted T cells, or PBMCs; the material itself was cDNA or gDNA.

How the authors handled the data: Estimation of nucleated cell counts was performed using reference gene primer amplification. Repertoires were generated with immunoSEQ multiplex PCR, while TCRdb's copy carries only in-frame clones and drops some. D and trimming were read from the DNA, whereas the V and J calls and clone size are those reported in that table. The profile shows approximately 210,000 clones, around four fifths of them singletons. CDR1 is MNHNS and CDR2 is SASEGT in the germline V gene. CDR3 length: 12 residues. With 3 bases removed from V and 7 bases from J, the gap between germline ends came to 9 bases.

Input material: peripheral blood. This TCR derives from a woman aged 45 to 65 with active or convalescent COVID-19. This chain connects TRBV6-1 to TRBJ1-2; D remains ambiguous. The CDR3 sequence: CASSDLFGGYTF. CDR3 DNA sequence: TGTGCCAGCAGTGACCTATTCGGTGGCTACACCTTC.